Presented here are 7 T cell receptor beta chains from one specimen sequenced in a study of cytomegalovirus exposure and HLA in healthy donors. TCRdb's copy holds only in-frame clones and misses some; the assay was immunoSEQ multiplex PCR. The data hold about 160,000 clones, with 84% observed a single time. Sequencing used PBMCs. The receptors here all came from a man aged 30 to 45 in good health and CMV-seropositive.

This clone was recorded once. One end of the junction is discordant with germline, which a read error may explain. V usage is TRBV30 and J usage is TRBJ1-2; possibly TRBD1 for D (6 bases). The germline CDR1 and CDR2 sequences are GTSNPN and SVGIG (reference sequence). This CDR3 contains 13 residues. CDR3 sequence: CAWGVGRGNGYTF. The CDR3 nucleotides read TGTGCCTGGGGTGTAGGCAGGGGAAATGGCTACACCTTC.

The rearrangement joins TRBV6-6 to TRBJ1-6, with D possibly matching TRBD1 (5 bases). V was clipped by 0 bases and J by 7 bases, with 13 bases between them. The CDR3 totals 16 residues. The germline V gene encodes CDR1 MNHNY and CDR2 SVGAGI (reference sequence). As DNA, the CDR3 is TGTGCCAGCAGTTACTCGGGTCCTGGGGGGAATTCACCCCTCCACTTT. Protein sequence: CASSYSGPGGNSPLHF.

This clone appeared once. The CDR3 sequence is CAGGAGLDYGYTF. CDR3 bases: TGTGCAGGAGGGGCAGGGCTCGACTATGGCTACACCTTC. The V and J genes are TRBV28 and TRBJ1-2; possible D gene TRBD1, 5 bases. This CDR3 contains 13 residues. Germline CDR1 MDHEN, CDR2 SYDVKM.

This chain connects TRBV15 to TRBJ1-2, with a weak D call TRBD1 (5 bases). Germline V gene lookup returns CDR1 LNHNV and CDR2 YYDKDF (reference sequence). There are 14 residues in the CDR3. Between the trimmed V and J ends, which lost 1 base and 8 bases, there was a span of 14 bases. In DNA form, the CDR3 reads TGTGCCACCAGCAGAGCTAGGGGCGCGGGGGGCTACACCTTC. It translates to CATSRARGAGGYTF.

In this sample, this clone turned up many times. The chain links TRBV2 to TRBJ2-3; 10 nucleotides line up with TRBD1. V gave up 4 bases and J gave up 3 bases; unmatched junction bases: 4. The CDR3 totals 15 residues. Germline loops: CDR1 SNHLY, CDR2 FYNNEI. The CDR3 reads CASSARDRGTDTQYF. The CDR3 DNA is TGTGCCAGCAGTGCCCGGGACAGGGGAACAGATACGCAGTATTTT.

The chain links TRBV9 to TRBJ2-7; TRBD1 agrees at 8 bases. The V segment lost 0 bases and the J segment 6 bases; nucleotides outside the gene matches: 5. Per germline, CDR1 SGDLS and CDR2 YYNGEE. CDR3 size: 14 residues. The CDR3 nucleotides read TGTGCCAGCAGCGTAGCGGCAGGGGGCAGCGAGCAGTACTTC. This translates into CASSVAAGGSEQYF.

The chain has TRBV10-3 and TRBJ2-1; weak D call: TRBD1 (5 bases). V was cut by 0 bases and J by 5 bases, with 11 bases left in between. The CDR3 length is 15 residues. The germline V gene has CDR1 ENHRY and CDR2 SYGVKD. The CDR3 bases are TGTGCCATCAGTGAGTCGGATGGGGCGAACAATGAGCAGTTCTTC. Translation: CAISESDGANNEQFF.